This T cell receptor beta chain was captured by sequencing in a study of response to subunit inactivated influenza vaccine. In TCRdb, the RT-PCR reads were re-called with MiXCR into one record per CDR3 protein. This table has approximately 530,000 distinct CDR3 sequences, about 7.6% appearing once. The CDR3 has 14 amino acids. Germline V CDR1 and CDR2: SGHDT, YYEEEE. Trimming pared 3 bases from V and 3 bases from J, leaving 12 bases between. The rearrangement uses TRBV5-6 and TRBJ1-1; D unresolved. The clonotype originates from a man aged 50-75 years who received an inactivated influenza vaccine. The source was PBMCs from blood, collected less than 30 months after vaccination. CDR3 residues: CASSSPGLDTEAFF. The CDR3 bases are TGTGCCAGCAGCTCGCCGGGGTTGGACACTGAAGCTTTCTTT.